This TCR beta chain was obtained from a study of blood T cell repertoires in COVID-19. Produced via immunoSEQ multiplex PCR; TCRdb's table is partial and in-frame only. The sample carries under 200,000 clones, about 83% recorded once. The CDR3 loop spans 15 amino acids. From germline, CDR1 is GTSNPN and CDR2 SVGIG (reference sequence). Trimming took 3 bases from V and 4 from J; bases not matched to a gene: 10. This clonotype was obtained from a man between 65 and 85 years old who had recovered from COVID-19. The sequenced sample consisted of peripheral blood. The chain links TRBV30 to TRBJ2-5; 8 bases are a match to TRBD1. CDR3 sequence reads: CAWSARQGSLETQYF. The CDR3 nucleotides are TGTGCCTGGAGCGCCCGACAGGGGTCCTTAGAGACCCAGTACTTC. Full variable domain (outside the CDR3, taken from reference TRBV30 and TRBJ2-5): SQTIHQWPATLVQPVGSPLSLECTVEGTSNPNLYWYRQAAGRGLQLLFYSVGIGQISSEVPQNLSASRPQDRQFILSSKKLLLSDSGFYLCAWSARQGSLETQYFGPGTRLLVL.